This T cell receptor (beta chain) appears in the sequencing data of a study of blood T cell repertoires in COVID-19. Study-wide background: Samples representing acute and convalescent COVID-19 were sourced from the United States, Italy and Spain. T cells, B-cell-depleted T cells, or PBMCs provided the cDNA or gDNA that served as material.

How the authors handled the data: The assay estimated nucleated cells by amplifying reference gene primers. TCRdb keeps only in-frame clones here, not all; method: immunoSEQ multiplex PCR. The DNA gave D and trimming, while V, J and clone size come from that table. The sample has 110,000 to 150,000 clones, 75% to 90% seen once. Germline trimming cut 5 bases from V and 5 bases from J; bases unmatched to any gene: 9. In germline, CDR1 is SNHLY, CDR2 FYNNEI. This CDR3 is 16 amino acids long. The sequenced sample was peripheral blood. The TCR was taken from a woman in her fifties or sixties with acute or convalescent COVID-19. The V gene is TRBV2, the J gene TRBJ1-5; 10 bases map to TRBD1. In DNA form, the CDR3 reads TGTGCCAGCAGTTCGACAGGGGGCCCGCAGGATCAGCCCCAGCATTTT. This sequence encodes CASSSTGGPQDQPQHF. The complete variable domain, with remaining parts taken from reference TRBV2 and TRBJ1-5, reads EPEVTQTPSHQVTQMGQEVILRCVPISNHLYFYWYRQILGQKVEFLVSFYNNEISEKSEIFDDQFSVERPDGSNFTLKIRSTKLEDSAMYFCASSSTGGPQDQPQHFGDGTRLSIL.